The clone carrying this T cell receptor (beta chain) came up once. The antigen remains undetermined. Vbeta (60) and Jbeta (13) primers were used in the PCR. Authors' methods: The authors later counted roughly 79 million unique TCR beta chains, some 9.9 million of them shared. Libraries were prepared by immunoSEQ multiplex PCR; TCRdb keeps only in-frame clonotypes and omits some of them. Clonal size and the V and J genes are those of that table, whereas D and trimming came from the DNA. The table lists under 200,000 clones, around 65% of them singletons, with 2.8% in the top ten. This sample stems from a study of cytomegalovirus exposure and HLA in healthy donors. Study-level results: V- and J-gene trimming of TCR beta was linked (in a later analysis) to a missense DCLRE1C variant.

Although they were nominally healthy when sampled, donors likely had unrecorded immune exposures. The CDR3 has 15 residues. The chain recombines TRBV21-1 with TRBJ1-2; TRBD1 is taken as the D call from the table, unchecked against the DNA. TRBV21-1 has pseudogene status. The sequencing input was PBMCs. This TCR derives from a woman aged 40 to 55 in good health and CMV-seropositive. The CDR3 DNA reads TGTGCCAGCAGCACTCGACAGGGTTTCCTCTATGGCTACACCTTC. Its protein is CASSTRQGFLYGYTF.